This TCR beta chain was sequenced for a study of radiation and T cells in renal cell carcinoma. As for this clone: The antigen remains unidentified.

This table comes from immunoSEQ multiplex PCR, and its TCRdb copy is limited to in-frame clones, with some not included. Of around 95,000 clones detected, approximately 80% appear once; the ten largest clones hold approximately 7.2%. The study, taken as a whole, reports: Baseline intratumoral clonotype presence is unknown without pretreatment biopsies.

Stated time point: blood 4 weeks post-SBRT, at nephrectomy. Treatment denoted: 15 Gy SBRT to primary tumor, nephrectomy 4 weeks later. Nephrectomy followed 15 Gy stereotactic body radiation by 4 weeks. Trimming removed 10 bases from V and 0 bases from J; junction bases left unmatched: 2. CDR3 length: 13 amino acids. Looked up from germline, CDR1 is SGDLS and CDR2 is YYNGEE. Material: blood, obtained from a patient whose treatment included radiotherapy and nephrectomy. The sequence was collected from a man aged 55 to 70 with renal cell carcinoma. The chain uses TRBV9 and TRBJ2-3; 10 nucleotides agree with TRBD2. Here the CDR3 reads CAGAGGSTDTQYF. The CDR3 nucleotides are TGTGCCGGAGCGGGAGGGAGCACAGATACGCAGTATTTT.